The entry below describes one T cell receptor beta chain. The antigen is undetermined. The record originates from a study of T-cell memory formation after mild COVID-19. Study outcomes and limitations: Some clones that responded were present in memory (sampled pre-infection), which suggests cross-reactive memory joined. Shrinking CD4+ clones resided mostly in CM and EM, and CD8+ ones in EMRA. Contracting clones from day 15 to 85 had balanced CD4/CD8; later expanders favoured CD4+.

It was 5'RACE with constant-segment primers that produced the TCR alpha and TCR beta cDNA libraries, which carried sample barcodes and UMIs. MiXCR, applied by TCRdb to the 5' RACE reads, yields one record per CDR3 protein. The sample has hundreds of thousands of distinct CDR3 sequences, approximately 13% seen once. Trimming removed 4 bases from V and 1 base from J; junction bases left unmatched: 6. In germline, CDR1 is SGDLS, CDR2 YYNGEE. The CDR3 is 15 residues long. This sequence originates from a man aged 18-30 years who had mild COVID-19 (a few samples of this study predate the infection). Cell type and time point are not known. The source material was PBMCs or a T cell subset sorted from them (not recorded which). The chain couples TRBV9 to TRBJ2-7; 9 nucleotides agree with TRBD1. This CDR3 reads CASSYGQGPSYEQYF. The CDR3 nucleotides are TGTGCCAGCAGCTACGGACAGGGGCCTTCCTACGAGCAGTACTTC.